One and the same sample provided the 22 T cell receptor beta chains below, sequenced in a study of response to subunit inactivated influenza vaccine. TCRdb recomputed calls from the RT-PCR reads with MiXCR, one row per CDR3 protein. Of about 520,000 distinct CDR3 sequences in the sample, roughly 27% are singletons; the top ten hold 1.5% to 2%. Sequenced here: CD4+ T cells sorted from PBMCs, sampled more than 4 days after vaccination. Receptor source: a man in his fifties who received an inactivated influenza vaccine.

This clonotype was detected a few times. V is TRBV20-1 and J is TRBJ1-2; D is ambiguous. V was pared by 3 bases and J by 8 bases, with 13 bases between. The CDR3 has 12 amino acids. Germline V gives CDR1 DFQATT, CDR2 SNEGSKA (reference sequence). CDR3 in amino acids: CSARQPILGYTF. DNA of the CDR3: TGCAGTGCTAGGCAACCGATTCTGGGCTACACCTTC.

The chain links TRBV27 to TRBJ1-1; D is unresolved. Germline V lookup: CDR1 MNHEY, CDR2 SMNVEV (reference sequence). The ends were cut back, 5 bases at V and 0 bases at J, with 10 bases in the middle. The CDR3 sequence is 14 residues long. The CDR3 region is CASSMSILNTEAFF. In DNA, the CDR3 is TGTGCCAGCAGTATGTCGATTTTGAACACTGAAGCTTTCTTT.

The CDR3 sequence is CSARPYPDRGTYEQYF. In DNA, the CDR3 is TGCAGTGCTCGCCCTTACCCTGACAGGGGGACCTACGAGCAGTACTTC. V is TRBV20-1 and J is TRBJ2-7, with TRBD1 matching over 9 bases. The germline CDR1 and CDR2 sequences are DFQATT and SNEGSKA (reference sequence). The CDR3 has 16 residues. The trim removed 5 bases at V and 2 bases at J, leaving 13 bases unmatched.

J is TRBJ1-5 and V is TRBV20-1, with a weak D call TRBD1 (5 bases). The CDR3 covers 14 residues. With 6 bases removed from V and 1 base from J, the gap between germline ends came to 13 bases. Germline CDR1 reads DFQATT; CDR2 reads SNEGSKA (reference sequence). The CDR3 here is CSAIPGPSNQPQHF. CDR3 sequence (DNA): TGCAGTGCGATTCCGGGACCAAGCAATCAGCCCCAGCATTTT.

The chain uses TRBV6-1 and TRBJ2-3; perhaps TRBD1 as D (6 bases). The V gene's germline CDR1 is MNHNS and CDR2 SASEGT. CDR3 size: 15 residues. The ends were cut back, 5 bases at V and 0 bases at J, with 12 bases in the middle. CDR3 sequence reads: CASSITGTSTDTQYF. The CDR3 region has the DNA TGTGCCAGCAGTATTACAGGGACGAGCACAGATACGCAGTATTTT.

This clonotype was found many times. This chain links TRBV7-8 with TRBJ1-1; 7 bases match TRBD1. V dropped 4 bases and J dropped 2; count of bases not matched to a gene: 4. CDR3 length: 14 amino acids. Germline V lookup: CDR1 SGHVS, CDR2 FQNEAQ. CDR3 DNA sequence: TGTGCCAGCAGCTACCGGGACAGCAACACTGAAGCTTTCTTT. Amino acids: CASSYRDSNTEAFF.

This clonotype has a count of ten or more. Here the CDR3 DNA reads TGTGCCAGCAGCTTAGATTCGGCTACCTCGCCCTATGGCTACACCTTC. It is translated as CASSLDSATSPYGYTF. This chain joins TRBV11-2 and TRBJ1-2; D uncertain. V was clipped by 0 bases and J by 4 bases, with 15 bases between them. The CDR3 runs to 16 residues. The germline V gene encodes CDR1 SGHAT and CDR2 FQNNGV.

The chain has TRBV30 and TRBJ2-4; D unclear. Germline V lookup: CDR1 GTSNPN, CDR2 SVGIG (reference sequence). V shed 1 base and J shed 6 bases, with 4 bases lying between them. This CDR3 region has 11 residues. DNA for the CDR3: TGTGCCTGGAGTGGATCAAACATTCAGTACTTC. Translating it yields CAWSGSNIQYF.

In this sample, this clonotype turned up a few times. J is TRBJ1-1 and V is TRBV4-1; 7 nucleotides match TRBD1. CDR1 and CDR2 (germline): MGHRA, YSYEKL. The CDR3 totals 15 residues. Losses at the gene ends were 0 bases for V and 5 bases for J; bases not matched to a gene: 6. The CDR3 sequence is CASSQEGDRGTEAFF. The CDR3 DNA reads as TGCGCCAGCAGCCAAGAGGGGGACAGAGGGACTGAAGCTTTCTTT.

This sequence joins TRBV20-1 and TRBJ2-2, with D possibly TRBD2 on 7 matching bases. This CDR3 contains 14 residues. V lost 6 bases to trimming and J lost 7 bases, with 18 bases between them. Germline-derived CDR1 and CDR2 are DFQATT and SNEGSKA (reference sequence). The CDR3 reads CSAALRGGVGELFF. The DNA of the CDR3 is TGCAGTGCCGCTCTGAGGGGGGGAGTCGGGGAGCTGTTTTTT.

The V and J genes are TRBV6-1 and TRBJ2-3, with TRBD1 matching 7 bases. Germline loops: CDR1 MNHNS, CDR2 SASEGT. V gave up 4 bases and J gave up 0 bases; unmatched junction bases: 19. The length of the CDR3 is 20 residues. This chain's CDR3 is CASSAPRRTGLLFSTDTQYF. CDR3 DNA: TGTGCCAGCAGTGCCCCGCGGCGGACAGGCCTTCTCTTTAGCACAGATACGCAGTATTTT.

This clonotype was seen once. CDR3 bases: TGTGCCAGCAGCTCGGGGGCGCGGCAGCCCCAGCATTTT. This encodes CASSSGARQPQHF. This chain connects TRBV7-2 to TRBJ1-5; TRBD1 is a possible D gene (6 bases). Trimming shortened V by 4 bases and J by 7 bases, and 11 bases separated the two germline ends. Per the germline V gene, CDR1 is SGHTA and CDR2 is FQGNSA. The CDR3 is 13 residues long.

This clonotype was detected only a few times. This chain connects TRBV5-1 to TRBJ2-3; perhaps TRBD1 as D (5 bases). V lost 0 bases and J lost 2, with 13 bases in between. CDR1 is SGHRS, CDR2 YFSETQ, per germline. This CDR3 comprises 16 residues. The CDR3 sequence: CASSLAPAGNTDTQYF. CDR3 nucleotides: TGCGCCAGCAGCTTGGCCCCCGCAGGGAACACAGATACGCAGTATTTT.

The chain carries TRBV7-3 and TRBJ2-7; D unclear. The CDR3 loop spans 13 amino acids. Germline V lookup: CDR1 SGHTA, CDR2 FQGTGA. V lost 3 bases and J 7 bases, leaving 13 bases between the germline ends. DNA for the CDR3: TGTGCCAGCAGCTTCGGCCCTCTGGGGGAGCAGTACTTC. Protein: CASSFGPLGEQYF.

A few counts support this clonotype. The V call is TRBV12-3 or TRBV12-4, the J call TRBJ2-3; D gene unclear. This CDR3 region has 13 residues. V was pared by 6 bases and J by 6 bases, with 13 bases between. The CDR3 loop reads CASSRPGSDTQYF. CDR3 nucleotides: TGTGCCAGCAGCAGACCAGGATCGGATACGCAGTATTTT.

The gene calls are TRBV7-2 and TRBJ2-3; no clear D gene. Trimming cost V 0 bases and J 0 bases, with 10 bases left between them. In germline, CDR1 is SGHTA, CDR2 FQGNSA. The CDR3 is 16 amino acids. The CDR3 DNA follows: TGTGCCAGCAGCTTAGCAGTCACGGTTAGCACAGATACGCAGTATTTT. Its translation is CASSLAVTVSTDTQYF.

This clonotype was recorded at least ten times. The chain uses TRBV12-3 or TRBV12-4 and TRBJ1-5; no reliable D call. With 5 bases removed from V and 3 bases from J, the gap between germline ends came to 8 bases. The CDR3 covers 13 residues. As DNA, the CDR3 is TGTGCCAGCAGTCTCGGCCTCAATCAGCCCCAGCATTTT. It yields the protein CASSLGLNQPQHF.

This clonotype was seen a handful of times. The rearrangement links TRBV6-1 to TRBJ1-5, with a tentative D call TRBD1 (5 bases). Germline CDR1 and CDR2: MNHNS and SASEGT. There are 17 residues in the CDR3. V shed 8 bases and J shed 0 bases, with 20 bases lying between them. In DNA, the CDR3 is TGTGCCAGCCCGACCGAAGACAGACAACATAGCAATCAGCCCCAGCATTTT. Translated: CASPTEDRQHSNQPQHF.

The rearrangement uses TRBV7-9 and TRBJ2-1, with D hard to call. The CDR3 totals 16 residues. Trimming left V 1 base short and J 3 bases short, with 13 bases between. Germline values: CDR1 SEHNR, CDR2 FQNEAQ (reference sequence). CDR3 coding DNA: TGTGCCAGCAGCTTAGGTACAGACGGCTTCTACAATGAGCAGTTCTTC. This translates into CASSLGTDGFYNEQFF.

This clonotype was counted a few times. The chain couples TRBV9 to TRBJ2-5; 7 bases align to TRBD2. Germline V gene lookup returns CDR1 SGDLS and CDR2 YYNGEE. The CDR3 has 15 amino acids. Trimming at V came to 2 bases and at J to 4 bases, leaving 8 bases not matched to a gene. In DNA form, the CDR3 reads TGTGCCAGCAGCGTTGGACTAGTGCTCCTAGAGACCCAGTACTTC. As protein: CASSVGLVLLETQYF.

The J gene is TRBJ1-1, the V gene TRBV2; D may be TRBD1 (5 bases). Germline CDR1 and CDR2: SNHLY and FYNNEI. V was clipped by 3 bases and J by 10 bases, with 15 bases between them. The CDR3 extends over 13 amino acids. CDR3 region: CASSDGRATRAFF. CDR3 bases: TGTGCCAGCAGTGATGGCAGGGCTACTCGAGCTTTCTTT.

This sequence joins TRBV6-1 and TRBJ2-7; possible D gene TRBD2, 7 bases. The germline V and J ends were trimmed by 6 bases and 4 bases, with 22 bases remaining between them. CDR1 and CDR2 from the germline V gene are MNHNS and SASEGT. The CDR3 spans 16 residues. In nucleotides, the CDR3 is TGTGCCAGCAGACCCACTGGGGGCGGGAGTTATTACGAGCAGTACTTC. This gives the protein CASRPTGGGSYYEQYF.